The present T cell receptor beta chain was sequenced within a study of beta chain features in type 1 diabetes (dated by TCRdb to the late 2010s). About the full investigation: Mean age, gender distribution, total cell number and subset yield were not different between patients and healthy donors. The study compared TCRB repertoires of sorted circulating CD4+ T cell subsets between recently diagnosed type 1 diabetes patients and matched healthy donors. A total of roughly 100 million sorted cells were examined across all samples, and the number of cells per subset was strongly correlated with RNA yield. Whereas all 28 donors provided naive and central memory subsets, regulatory and stem cell-like memory subsets were isolated from just 8 patients and roughly 8 healthy donors.

The study at large found these results: Because cDNA was sequenced instead of genomic DNA, activated cells with high expression could be over-represented, although the groups did not differ in activation or CD3 levels. Naive, central memory and regulatory TCRB repertoires appeared to be more similar among patients than among healthy donors. Type 1 diabetes patients showed a moderate but significant shortening of TCRB CDR3 length in all four CD4+ subsets. Fewer insertions and more nucleotide deletions at VDJ recombination sites were observed in patients with type 1 diabetes, implying thymic rearrangement abnormalities. PCR might favor shorter templates, but patient and control samples were amplified and corrected together, so any skew would affect both groups equally. Only small numbers of individuals were included in the HLA sub-analyses, which left unresolved whether HLA type had any influence on TCRB rearrangement.

Each donor gave one peripheral blood draw, averaging approximately 0.11 L, which was collected into heparinised tubes. Naive, central memory, regulatory and stem cell-like memory CD4+ T cells were sorted on a BD FACSAria II using a panel including CD45RO, CCR7, CD25, CD127, CD95 and CD27. Every sorted population had a purity above 95%. PBMCs were separated immediately by Lymphoprep density gradient centrifugation and were stained directly, without being cultured. Samples were stained and sorted in pairs, with one healthy donor and one patient per experiment, so that batch effects were minimized. The CDR3, from cysteine to phenylalanine, totals 13 residues. Only CDR3 DNA remains: 39 bases, in frame from the first base. The germline V gene gives CDR1 as MGHRA and CDR2 as YSYEKL. Trimming removed 2 bases from V and 5 bases from J, leaving 8 bases between the germline ends. All of the isolated RNA was reverse transcribed with the High Capacity cDNA Reverse Transcription Kit, so expressed TCRB transcripts were sequenced. Deep immunoSEQ sequencing was performed on naive, central memory and regulatory T cell samples, with an average of approximately 3.9 million total reads per sample. After sorted cells were lysed in RLT buffer, RNA was extracted with DNase-treated RNeasy Micro or Mini kits, with the choice depending on cell number. To prevent cross-contamination, each cell subset was processed individually, whereas patient and healthy donor samples were processed jointly. Using the immunoSEQ multiplex PCR, TCRB sequences were amplified from cDNA into 87-bp fragments spanning the CDR3 region. The amplicons were sequenced using the Illumina HiSeq platform. Regarding the original processing steps: PCR bias was corrected computationally using synthetic template baselines, and reads within Hamming distance 2 were collapsed, with unmergeable singletons discarded. Reads were aligned against IMGT to assign V, D and J genes, CDR3 length and insertions or deletions at six rearrangement sites. Clonotype counts were normalized to sorted cell number within each subset before computing true diversity and Gini coefficients with the tcR R package. Repertoire sharing was quantified using the overlap coefficient calculated on TCRB nucleotide sequences. Here the immuneACCESS table is served through TCRdb, limited to in-frame sequences with V and J called. Missing clones are a known gap in these copies; in checked studies unresolved V genes cover under half, and the rest lacks a known reason. Clonal size and the V and J genes are those of that table, whereas D and trimming came from the DNA. This sample gives some 370,000 clones in total; 8.5% to 10% of them show up just once. 0.55% to 0.75% of the sample lies in the top ten.

A word on this clone: Its antigen is currently not known. Within one base of it there is no much larger clone, and no base qualities were kept.

The sample was central memory CD4+ T cells from blood. The receptor's source is a man aged 25 to 45 with type 1 diabetes. The V and J segments used are TRBV4-1 and TRBJ2-3; the D gene lacks a confident call. The DNA is TGCGCCAGCAGCCAATGGGTCGGAGATACGCAGTATTTT. This sequence encodes CASSQWVGDTQYF.